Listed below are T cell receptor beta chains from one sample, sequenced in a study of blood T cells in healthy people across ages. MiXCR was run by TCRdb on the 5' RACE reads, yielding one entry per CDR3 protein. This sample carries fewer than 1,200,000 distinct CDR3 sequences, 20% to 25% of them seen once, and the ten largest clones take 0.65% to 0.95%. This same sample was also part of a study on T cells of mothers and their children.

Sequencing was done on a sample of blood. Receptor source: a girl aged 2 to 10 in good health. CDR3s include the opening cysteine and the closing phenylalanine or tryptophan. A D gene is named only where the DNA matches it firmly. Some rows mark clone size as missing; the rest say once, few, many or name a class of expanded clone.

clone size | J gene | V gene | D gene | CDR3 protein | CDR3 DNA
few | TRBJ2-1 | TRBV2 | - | CASQGHPEQFF | TGTGCCAGCCAGGGACACCCAGAGCAGTTCTTC
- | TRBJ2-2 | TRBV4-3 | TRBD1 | CASSQDRGQGGELFF | TGCGCCAGCAGCCAAGACAGGGGGCAGGGCGGGGAGCTGTTTTTT
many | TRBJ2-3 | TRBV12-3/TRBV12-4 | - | CASRVGDTQYF | TGTGCCAGCAGGGTGGGTGATACGCAGTATTTT
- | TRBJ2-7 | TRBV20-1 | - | CAGRDPYEQYF | TGCGCGGGCAGGGACCCCTACGAGCAGTACTTC
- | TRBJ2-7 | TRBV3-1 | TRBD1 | CASSSYGTGGIYEQYF | TGTGCCAGCAGTTCTTACGGGACAGGGGGAATCTACGAGCAGTACTTC
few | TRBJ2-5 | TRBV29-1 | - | CSVEERWTLWETQYF | TGCAGCGTTGAAGAGCGGTGGACTCTGTGGGAGACCCAGTACTTC
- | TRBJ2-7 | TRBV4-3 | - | CASSQDVSSSYEQYF | TGCGCCAGCAGCCAAGACGTTTCCAGCTCCTACGAGCAGTACTTC
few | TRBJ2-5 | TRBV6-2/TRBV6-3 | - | CASRGGQQYQETQYF | TGTGCCAGCAGGGGGGGACAGCAGTACCAAGAGACCCAGTACTTC
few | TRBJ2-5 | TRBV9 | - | CASSVVDNHEETQYF | TGTGCCAGCAGCGTAGTAGACAACCATGAAGAGACCCAGTACTTC
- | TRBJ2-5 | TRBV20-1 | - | CSARGPRETQYF | TGCAGTGCTAGGGGTCCCAGGGAAACCCAGTACTTC